Listed here is a single TCR beta chain. Its antigen is still unknown. These data originate in a study of cytomegalovirus exposure and HLA in healthy donors. Study-level background: Early release data held about 92 million unique TCRs from HLA-typed donors.

Study-wide results and caveats: Analysis was performed later, and it showed HLA-associated TCR beta chains to be more clonally expanded than equally common others. Later analysis showed TCR association rates varying by HLA locus, highest for DRB1 and lowest for HLA-C.

V lost 1 base to trimming and J lost 6 bases, with 13 bases between them. The germline gives CDR1 MGHDK, CDR2 SYGVNS. This CDR3 has 14 amino acids. The PCR made use of 60 Vbeta and 13 Jbeta primers. Measured with immunoSEQ multiplex PCR; TCRdb has only the in-frame clones, and not every one. The sample lists about 88,000 clones; about 87% were seen once. The receptor was derived from a man aged 18-30 years in good health and CMV-seronegative. The chain is built from TRBV25-1 and TRBJ2-7; tentative D call: TRBD2 (6 bases). Input material: PBMCs. This CDR3 reads CASSELGWGGEQYF. Here the CDR3 DNA reads TGTGCCAGCAGTGAATTGGGATGGGGAGGCGAGCAGTACTTC.